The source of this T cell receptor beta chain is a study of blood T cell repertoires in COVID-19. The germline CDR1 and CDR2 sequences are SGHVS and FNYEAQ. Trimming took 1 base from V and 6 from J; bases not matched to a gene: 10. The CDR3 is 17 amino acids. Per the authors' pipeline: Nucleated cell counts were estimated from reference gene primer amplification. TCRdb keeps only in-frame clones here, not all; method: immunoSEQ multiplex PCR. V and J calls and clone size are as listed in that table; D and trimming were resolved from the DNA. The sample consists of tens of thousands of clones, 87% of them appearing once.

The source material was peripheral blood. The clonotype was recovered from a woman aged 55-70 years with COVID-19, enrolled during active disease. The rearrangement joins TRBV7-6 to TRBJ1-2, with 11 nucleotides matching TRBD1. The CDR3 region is CASSLDVDRGRLHGYTF. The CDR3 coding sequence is TGTGCCAGCAGCTTAGATGTGGACAGGGGGCGCCTCCATGGCTACACCTTC. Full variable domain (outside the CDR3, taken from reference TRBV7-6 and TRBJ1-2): GAGVSQSPRYKVTKRGQDVALRCDPISGHVSLYWYRQALGQGPEFLTYFNYEAQQDKSGLPNDRFSAERPEGSISTLTIQRTEQRDSAMYRCASSLDVDRGRLHGYTFGSGTRLTVV.